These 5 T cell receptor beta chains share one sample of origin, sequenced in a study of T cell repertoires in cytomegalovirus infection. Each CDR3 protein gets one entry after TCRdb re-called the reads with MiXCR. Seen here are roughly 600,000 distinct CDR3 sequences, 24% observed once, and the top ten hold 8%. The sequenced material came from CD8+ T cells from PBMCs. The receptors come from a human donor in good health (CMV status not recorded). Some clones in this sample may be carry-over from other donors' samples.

DNA of the CDR3: TGCAGTGCTAGAGATTCCTTAGCAGATACGCAGTATTTT. It encodes CSARDSLADTQYF. The V and J genes are TRBV20-1 and TRBJ2-3; D call uncertain. The length of the CDR3 is 13 residues. Trimming removed 0 bases at V and 4 bases at J, with 8 bases between. Germline-derived CDR1 and CDR2 are DFQATT and SNEGSKA (reference sequence).

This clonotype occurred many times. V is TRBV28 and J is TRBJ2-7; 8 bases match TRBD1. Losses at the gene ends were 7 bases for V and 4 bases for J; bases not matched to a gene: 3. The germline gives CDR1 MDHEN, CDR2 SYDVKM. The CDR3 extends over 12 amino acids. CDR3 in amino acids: CASKTGEYEQYV. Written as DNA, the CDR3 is TGTGCCAGCAAGACAGGGGAGTACGAGCAGTACGTC.

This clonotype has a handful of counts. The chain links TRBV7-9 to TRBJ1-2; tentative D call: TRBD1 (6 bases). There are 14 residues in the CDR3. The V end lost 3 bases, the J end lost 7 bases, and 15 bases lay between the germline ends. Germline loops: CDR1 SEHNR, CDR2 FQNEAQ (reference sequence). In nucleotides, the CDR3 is TGTGCCAGCAGCTTCCCCTGGGGGCTCAGTGGCTACACCTTC. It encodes CASSFPWGLSGYTF.

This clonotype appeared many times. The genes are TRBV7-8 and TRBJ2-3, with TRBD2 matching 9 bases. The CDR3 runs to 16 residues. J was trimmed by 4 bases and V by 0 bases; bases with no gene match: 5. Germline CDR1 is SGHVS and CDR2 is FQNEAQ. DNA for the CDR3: TGTGCCAGCAGCTTAGCTGAAAGCGGGGGGCCAGATACGCAGTATTTT. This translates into CASSLAESGGPDTQYF.

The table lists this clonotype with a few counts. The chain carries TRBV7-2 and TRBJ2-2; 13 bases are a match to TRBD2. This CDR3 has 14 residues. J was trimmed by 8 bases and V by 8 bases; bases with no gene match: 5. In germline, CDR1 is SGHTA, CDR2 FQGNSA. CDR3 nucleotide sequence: TGTGCCAGCGGACTAGCGGGGGCGACAGGGGAGCTGTTTTTT. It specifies CASGLAGATGELFF.